This is a list of T cell receptor beta chains from one sample in a study of OX40 agonist ivuxolimab in advanced cancers. The protocol was immunoSEQ multiplex PCR, while the TCRdb copy is restricted to in-frame clones and leaves out a portion. The table records around 90,000 clones, around 87% of them present only once. The material was CD4+ or CD8+ T cells sorted from blood, obtained in a trial of the OX40 agonist ivuxolimab. Every receptor here comes from an adult with an advanced solid tumor such as melanoma, head and neck, liver or kidney cancer. Each CDR3 is given without its conserved first and last residue.

v_call cdr3_aa
TRBV5-1 ASSKDGSSYEQY
TRBV5-1 ASSLQGLFEAF
TRBV11-2 ASSLVPGGVQETQY
TRBV7-9 ASSLVETNTEAF
TRBV18 ASSRGAGTGSNQPQH
TRBV7-6 ASSYSTGADNSPLH
TRBV11-3 ASNSRLGGNTIY
TRBV5-1 ASSSTTGDDGYT
TRBV27 ASSLGTPSSYEQY
TRBV16 ASSQSRQPHNEQF
TRBV5-1 ASSLREGGSYNEQF
TRBV29-1 SVGDGGEQY
TRBV18 ASSPAGFTEAF
TRBV11-3 ASSPTGDFTEAF
TRBV6-6 ASSPTNNYGYT
TRBV6-6 ASSLRHSDSDYGYT
TRBV7-9 ASSPELNTIY
TRBV5-4 ASSRPGQGVADTQY
TRBV7-2 ASSLDAGTGGDTQY
TRBV6-5 ASSLGQGAGEQY
TRBV5-5 ASSFNRVNSPLH
TRBV19 ASSIPNDVEKLF
TRBV5-6 ASSSGKGQFKETQY
TRBV19 ASSIGGGRGTDTQY
TRBV28 ASSSPRTGGNTEAF
TRBV30 AWRPGGGGYT
TRBV5-1 ASSLLSLVSYNEQF
TRBV19 ASSIEAGGAYNEQF
TRBV15 ATRPGGTDTQY
TRBV19 ASSGLAGVGELF
TRBV7-8 ASSLAGGYQPQH
TRBV2 ASSELGPIGEQY
TRBV5-6 ASSLAGRDYHNEQF
TRBV27 ASSLSPREANEQF
TRBV2 ASSETGGRYNEQF
TRBV10-3 AISTGDFWGYT
TRBV6-1 ASSALSGGATNEKLF
TRBV11-3 ASGANWRGNEQF
TRBV5-1 ASSLRDSSTDTQY
TRBV5-4 ASSQQGSLEKLF
TRBV18 ASSVTGASNQPQH
TRBV7-9 ASSRDSLNTEAF
TRBV30 AWSVRSRLAGVLREQY
TRBV18 ASQQGARNEQF
TRBV7-2 ASSLISDGNTIY
TRBV7-2 ASSPLGGRNQPQH
TRBV6-1 ASSEDIPSVRTDTQY
TRBV5-4 ASSLEGARGKNIQY
TRBV7-2 ASSPGTSGRGETQY
TRBV2 ASQQGSSYNEQF